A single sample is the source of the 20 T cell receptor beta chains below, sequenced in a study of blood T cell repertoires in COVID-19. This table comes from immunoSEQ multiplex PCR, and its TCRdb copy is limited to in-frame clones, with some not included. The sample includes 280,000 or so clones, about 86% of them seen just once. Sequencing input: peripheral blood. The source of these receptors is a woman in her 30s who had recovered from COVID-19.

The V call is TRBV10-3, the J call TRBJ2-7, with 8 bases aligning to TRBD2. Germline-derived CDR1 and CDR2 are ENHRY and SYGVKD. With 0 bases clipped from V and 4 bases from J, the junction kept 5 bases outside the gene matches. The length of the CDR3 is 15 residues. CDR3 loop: CAISESAGVSYEQYF. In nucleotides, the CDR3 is TGTGCCATCAGTGAGTCAGCGGGAGTTAGTTACGAGCAGTACTTC.

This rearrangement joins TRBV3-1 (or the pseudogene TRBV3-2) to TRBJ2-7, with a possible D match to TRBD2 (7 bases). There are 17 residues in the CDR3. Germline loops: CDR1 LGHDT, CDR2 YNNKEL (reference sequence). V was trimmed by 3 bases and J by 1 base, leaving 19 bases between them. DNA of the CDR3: TGTGCCAGCAGCCATGGTGGTTTGCGGGGGCCGTCCTACGAGCAGTACTTC. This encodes CASSHGGLRGPSYEQYF.

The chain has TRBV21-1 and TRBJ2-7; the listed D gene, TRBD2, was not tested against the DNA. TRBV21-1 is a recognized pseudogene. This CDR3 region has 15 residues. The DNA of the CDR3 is TGTGCCAGCAGCCCTAAGCGGGAGGTGTGTCGCGAGCAGTACTTC. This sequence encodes CASSPKREVCREQYF.

As DNA, the CDR3 is TGCAGCGTTCTTAGGACAGGGATGAACACTGAAGCTTTCTTT. Amino acids: CSVLRTGMNTEAFF. The rearrangement joins TRBV29-1 to TRBJ1-1, with TRBD1 matching over 8 bases. Germline-derived CDR1 and CDR2 are SQVTM and ANQGSEA. V was clipped by 5 bases and J by 0 bases; unmatched bases: 5. The CDR3 consists of 14 residues.

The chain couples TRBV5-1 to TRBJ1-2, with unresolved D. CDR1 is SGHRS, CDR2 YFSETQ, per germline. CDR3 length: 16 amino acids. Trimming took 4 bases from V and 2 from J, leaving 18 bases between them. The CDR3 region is CASSRLGSGSNYGYTF. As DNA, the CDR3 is TGCGCCAGCAGCCGACTGGGGAGCGGGTCGAACTATGGCTACACCTTC.

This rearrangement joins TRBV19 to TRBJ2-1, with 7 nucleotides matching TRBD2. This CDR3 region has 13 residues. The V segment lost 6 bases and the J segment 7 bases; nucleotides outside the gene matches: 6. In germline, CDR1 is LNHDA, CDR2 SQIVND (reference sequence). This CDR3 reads CASSAGGINEQFF. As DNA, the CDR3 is TGTGCCAGTAGCGCCGGGGGGATAAATGAGCAGTTCTTC.

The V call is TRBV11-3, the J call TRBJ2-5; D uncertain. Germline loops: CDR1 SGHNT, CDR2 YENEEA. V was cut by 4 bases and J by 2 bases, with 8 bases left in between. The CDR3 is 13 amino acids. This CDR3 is CASSSDTQETQYF. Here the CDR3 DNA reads TGTGCCAGCAGCTCAGACACACAAGAGACCCAGTACTTC.

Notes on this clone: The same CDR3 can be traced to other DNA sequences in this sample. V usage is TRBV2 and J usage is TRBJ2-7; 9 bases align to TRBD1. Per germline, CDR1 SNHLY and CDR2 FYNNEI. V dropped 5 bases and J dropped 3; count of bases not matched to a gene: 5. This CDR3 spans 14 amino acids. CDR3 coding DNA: TGTGCCAGCAGTTGGGACAGGGACGTCTACGAGCAGTACTTC. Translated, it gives CASSWDRDVYEQYF.

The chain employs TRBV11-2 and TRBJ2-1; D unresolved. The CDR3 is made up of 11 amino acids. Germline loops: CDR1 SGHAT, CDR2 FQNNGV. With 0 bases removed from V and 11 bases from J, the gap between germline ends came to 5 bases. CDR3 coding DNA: TGTGCCAGCAGCTTAGAGGGCAAGCAGTTCTTC. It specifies CASSLEGKQFF.

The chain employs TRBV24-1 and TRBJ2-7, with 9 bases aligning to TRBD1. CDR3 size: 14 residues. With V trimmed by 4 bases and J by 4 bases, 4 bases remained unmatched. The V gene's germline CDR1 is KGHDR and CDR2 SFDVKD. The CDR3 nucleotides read TGTGCCACCAGTGACGTGGGACAGGGATACGAGCAGTACTTC. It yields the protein CATSDVGQGYEQYF.

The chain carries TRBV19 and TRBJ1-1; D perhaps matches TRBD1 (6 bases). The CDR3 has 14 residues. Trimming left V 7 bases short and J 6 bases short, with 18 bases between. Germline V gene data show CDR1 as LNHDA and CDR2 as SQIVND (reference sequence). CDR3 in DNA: TGTGCCAGTACCCAAGGGGGGGCCGGGCCTGAAGCTTTCTTT. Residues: CASTQGGAGPEAFF.

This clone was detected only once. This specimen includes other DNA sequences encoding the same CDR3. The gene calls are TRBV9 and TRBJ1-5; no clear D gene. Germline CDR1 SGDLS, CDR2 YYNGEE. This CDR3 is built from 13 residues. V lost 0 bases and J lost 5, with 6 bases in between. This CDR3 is CASSVAPDQPQHF. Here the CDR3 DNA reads TGTGCCAGCAGCGTAGCCCCAGATCAGCCCCAGCATTTT. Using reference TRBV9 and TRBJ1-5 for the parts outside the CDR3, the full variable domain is DSGVTQTPKHLITATGQRVTLRCSPRSGDLSVYWYQQSLDQGLQFLIQYYNGEERAKGNILERFSAQQFPDLHSELNLSSLELGDSALYFCASSVAPDQPQHFGDGTRLSIL.

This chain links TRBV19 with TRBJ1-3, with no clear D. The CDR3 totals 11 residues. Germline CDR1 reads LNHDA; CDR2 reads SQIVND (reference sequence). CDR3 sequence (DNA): TGTGCGTCGGGCTCTGGAAACACCATATATTTT. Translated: CASGSGNTIYF.

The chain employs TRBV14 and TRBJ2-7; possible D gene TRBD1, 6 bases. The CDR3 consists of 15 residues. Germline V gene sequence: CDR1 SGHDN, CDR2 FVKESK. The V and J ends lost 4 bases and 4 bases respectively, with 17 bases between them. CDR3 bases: TGTGCCAGCAGCCGATCTGTAGGACAGAGATACGAGCAGTACTTC. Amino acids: CASSRSVGQRYEQYF.

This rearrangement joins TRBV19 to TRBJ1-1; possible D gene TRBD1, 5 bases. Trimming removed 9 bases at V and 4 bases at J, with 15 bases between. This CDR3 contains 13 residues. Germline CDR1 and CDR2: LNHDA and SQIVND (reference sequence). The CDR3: CASRQGGITEAFF. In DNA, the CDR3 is TGTGCCAGCCGTCAGGGCGGGATCACTGAAGCTTTCTTT. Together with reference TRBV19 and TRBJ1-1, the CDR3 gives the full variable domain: DGGITQSPKYLFRKEGQNVTLSCEQNLNHDAMYWYRQDPGQGLRLIYYSQIVNDFQKGDIAEGYSVSREKKESFPLTVTSAQKNPTAFYLCASRQGGITEAFFGQGTRLTVV.

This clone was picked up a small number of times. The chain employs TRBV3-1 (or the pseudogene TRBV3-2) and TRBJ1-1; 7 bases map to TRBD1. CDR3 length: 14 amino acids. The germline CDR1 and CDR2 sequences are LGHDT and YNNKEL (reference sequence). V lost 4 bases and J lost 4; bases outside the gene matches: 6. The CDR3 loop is CASSPRGLSTEAFF. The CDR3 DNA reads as TGTGCCAGCAGCCCAAGGGGGCTCAGCACTGAAGCTTTCTTT.

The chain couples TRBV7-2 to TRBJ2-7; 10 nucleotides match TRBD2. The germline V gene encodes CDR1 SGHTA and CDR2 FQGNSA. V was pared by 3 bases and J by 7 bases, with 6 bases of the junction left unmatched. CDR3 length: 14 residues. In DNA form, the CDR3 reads TGTGCCAGCAGCTTCAGCGGGAGGGCCGAGGAGCAGTACTTC. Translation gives CASSFSGRAEEQYF.

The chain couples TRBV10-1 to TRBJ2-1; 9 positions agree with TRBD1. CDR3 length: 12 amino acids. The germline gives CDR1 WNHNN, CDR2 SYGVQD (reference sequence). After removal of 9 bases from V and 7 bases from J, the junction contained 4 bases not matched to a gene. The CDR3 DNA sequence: TGCGCCAGGGGGACAGGGTGGAATGAGCAGTTCTTC. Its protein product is CARGTGWNEQFF.

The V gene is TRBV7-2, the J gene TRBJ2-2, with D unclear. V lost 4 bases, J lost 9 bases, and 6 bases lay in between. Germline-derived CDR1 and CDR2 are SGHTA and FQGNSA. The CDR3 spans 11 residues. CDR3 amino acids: CASSSGWELFF. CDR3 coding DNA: TGTGCCAGCAGCTCGGGTTGGGAGCTGTTTTTT.

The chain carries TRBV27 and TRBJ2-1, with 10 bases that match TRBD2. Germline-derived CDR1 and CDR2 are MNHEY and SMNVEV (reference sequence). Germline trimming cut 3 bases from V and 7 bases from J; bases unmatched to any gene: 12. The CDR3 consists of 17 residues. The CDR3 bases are TGTGCCAGCAGTTTTTCCGTAGCGGGGGGCCTGACGAATGAGCAGTTCTTC. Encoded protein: CASSFSVAGGLTNEQFF.